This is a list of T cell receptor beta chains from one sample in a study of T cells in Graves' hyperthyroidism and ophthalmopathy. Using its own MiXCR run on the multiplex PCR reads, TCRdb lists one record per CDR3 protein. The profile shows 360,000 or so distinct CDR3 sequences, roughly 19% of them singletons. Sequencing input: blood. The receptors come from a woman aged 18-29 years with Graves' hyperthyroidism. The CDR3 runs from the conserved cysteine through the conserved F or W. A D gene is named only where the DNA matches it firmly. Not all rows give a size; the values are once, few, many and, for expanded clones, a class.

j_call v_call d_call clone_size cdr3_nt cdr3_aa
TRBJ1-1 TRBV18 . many TGTGCCAGCTCCCCCTTTTCTTCAAGTGCTGAAGCTTTCTTT CASSPFSSSAEAFF
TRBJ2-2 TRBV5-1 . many TGCGCCAGCAGCTTGGTCCTTGCGAATAATGCGAACACCGGGGAGCTGTTTTTT CASSLVLANNANTGELFF
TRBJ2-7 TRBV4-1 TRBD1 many TGCGCCAGCAGCCTTGGACAGGGGCCCGACGAGCAGTACTTC CASSLGQGPDEQYF
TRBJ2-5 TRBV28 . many TGTGCCAGCACTGTACAGGGTCTGGAGACCCAGTACTTC CASTVQGLETQYF
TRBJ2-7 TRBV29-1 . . TGCAGCGTTGTCGGGGGACAGTCCTACGAGCAGTGCTTC CSVVGGQSYEQCF
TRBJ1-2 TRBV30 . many TGTGCCTGGAGTCGTGTTGGTTGGGGGAACTATGGCTACACCTTC CAWSRVGWGNYGYTF
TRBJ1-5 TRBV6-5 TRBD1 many TGTGCCAGCAGGCAACAGGGGGTCAATCAGCCCCAGCATTTT CASRQQGVNQPQHF
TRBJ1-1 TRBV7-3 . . TGTGCCAGCGGACCAAGACCGGGCACTGAAGCTTTCTTT CASGPRPGTEAFF
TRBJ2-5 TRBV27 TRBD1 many TGTGCCAGCAGTTTGGGGACAGGGGTGGAGACCCAGTACTTC CASSLGTGVETQYF
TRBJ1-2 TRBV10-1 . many TGCGCCAGCAGTGAGTTCGGGTCTCGAGGCTACACCTTC CASSEFGSRGYTF
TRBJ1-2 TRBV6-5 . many TGTGCCAGCAGTTACTCGAGTTGGGCAGGGAAGGGTGGCTACACCTTC CASSYSSWAGKGGYTF
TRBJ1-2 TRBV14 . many TGTGCCAGCAGCCAACGACGGCCGGGGGGCTACACCTTC CASSQRRPGGYTF
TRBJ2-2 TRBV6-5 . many TGTGCCAGCAGTCCCCGGGAGTACGGGGAGCTGTTTTTT CASSPREYGELFF
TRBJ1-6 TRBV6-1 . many TGTGCCAGCAGAGTCACGGAACATTCGGCTTCACCCCTCCACTTT CASRVTEHSASPLHF
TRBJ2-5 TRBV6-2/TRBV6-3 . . TGTGCCTACAAGGCGGGGTCGGCCCAGTACTTC CAYKAGSAQYF
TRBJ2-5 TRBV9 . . TGTGCCAGCAGCGTAGCGTTCTCCCACGGGGAGACCCAGTACTTC CASSVAFSHGETQYF
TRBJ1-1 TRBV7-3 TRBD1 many TGTGCCAGCAGCACAGTCCGGGCAGGGGGCACTGAAGCTTTCTTT CASSTVRAGGTEAFF
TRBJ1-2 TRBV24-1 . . TGTGCCACCAGTGGGACCTCGGCGCCCTATGGCTACACCTTC CATSGTSAPYGYTF
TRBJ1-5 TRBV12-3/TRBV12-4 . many TGTGCCAGCAGTCCGGGGACACACCATCAGCCCCAGCATTTT CASSPGTHHQPQHF
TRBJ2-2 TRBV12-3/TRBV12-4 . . TGTGCCAGCAGTGAAGGGGAGAACACCGGGGAGCTGTTTTTT CASSEGENTGELFF
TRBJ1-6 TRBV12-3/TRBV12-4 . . TGTGCCAGCAGCTATACCTGGGGGGACATGGGCCCTTCACCCCTCCACTTT CASSYTWGDMGPSPLHF
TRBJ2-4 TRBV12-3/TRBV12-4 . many TGTGCCAGCAGTTCTTTGACAGTTTCGAAAAACATTCAGTACTTC CASSSLTVSKNIQYF
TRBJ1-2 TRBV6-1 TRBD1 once TGTGCCAGCAGTGGGACAGGGTCCCGGCTACCTGTGGGTAACTATGGCTACACCTTC CASSGTGSRLPVGNYGYTF
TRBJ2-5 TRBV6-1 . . TGTGCCAGCAGTGAAGCTCGGCGGAGGTACCAAGAGACCCAGTACTTC CASSEARRRYQETQYF
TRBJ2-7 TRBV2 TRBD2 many TGTGCCAGCAGTGTGTTGCGGGGGGGGTACGAGCAGTACTTC CASSVLRGGYEQYF
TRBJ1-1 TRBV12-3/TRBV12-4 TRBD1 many TGTGCCAGCAGTGTCGACAGGGATAACACTGAAGCTTTCTTT CASSVDRDNTEAFF
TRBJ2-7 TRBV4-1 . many TGCGCCAGCAGCCAGAGTTCTGGGGCCCCTGAATACGAGCAGTACTTC CASSQSSGAPEYEQYF
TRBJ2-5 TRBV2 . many TGTGCCAGCAGGAACCTACTGGGGGAGCAAGAGACCCAGTACTTC CASRNLLGEQETQYF
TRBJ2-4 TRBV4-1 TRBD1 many TGCGCCAGCAGCCCAGGACAGGGGACAGGGATTCAGTACTTC CASSPGQGTGIQYF
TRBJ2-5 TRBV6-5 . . TGTGCCAGCAGTCGTACTAGAGCTCAAGAGACCCAGTACTTC CASSRTRAQETQYF
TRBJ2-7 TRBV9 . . TGTGCCAGCAGCGCGTCAGGGGGGGGCGAGCAGTACTTC CASSASGGGEQYF
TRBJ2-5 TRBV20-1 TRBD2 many TGCAGTGCTAGAAGGACTAGCGGAAGGGTACAAGAGACCCAGTACTTC CSARRTSGRVQETQYF
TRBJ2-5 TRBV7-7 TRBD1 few TGTGCTAGCAGCCAAGTACAGGGGGGTCAAGAGACCCAGTACTTC CASSQVQGGQETQYF
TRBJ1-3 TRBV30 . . TGTGCCTGGTCCCTAAGTGGAAACGGAAACACCATATATTTT CAWSLSGNGNTIYF
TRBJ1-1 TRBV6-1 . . TGTGCCAGCACCAGGCTGAACACTGAAGCTTTCTTT CASTRLNTEAFF
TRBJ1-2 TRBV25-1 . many TGTGCCAGCAGTGAATCAACCTATGGCTACACCTTC CASSESTYGYTF
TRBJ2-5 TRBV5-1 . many TGCGCCAGCAGCTTGGCCGGCCAGGGAAGAGAGACCCAGTACTTC CASSLAGQGRETQYF
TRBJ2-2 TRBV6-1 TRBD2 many TGTGCCAGCAGTGCCGGGACTAGCGGGGGCGGGGAGCTGTTTTTT CASSAGTSGGGELFF
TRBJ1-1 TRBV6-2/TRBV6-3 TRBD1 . TGTGCCAGCAGCCGAACAGGGGGCTGGCCGGCTTTCTTT CASSRTGGWPAFF
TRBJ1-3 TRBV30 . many TGTGCCTGGAGGGACAAAAGGACCTCTGGAAACACCATATATTTT CAWRDKRTSGNTIYF
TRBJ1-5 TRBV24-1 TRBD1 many TGTGCCGTCGGGACAGGTACCCAGCCCCAGCATTTT CAVGTGTQPQHF
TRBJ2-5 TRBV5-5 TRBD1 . TGTGCCAGCAGCTTACGGACAGGGGGCCTCCAAGAGACCCAGTACTTC CASSLRTGGLQETQYF
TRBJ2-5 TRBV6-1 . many TGTGCCAGCAGTCTCGTCCGGGACTCCCAAGAGACCCAGTACTTC CASSLVRDSQETQYF
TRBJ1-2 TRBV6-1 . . TGTGCCAGCAGGGATACCGGGACATCGCTGGGCTATGGCTACACCTTC CASRDTGTSLGYGYTF
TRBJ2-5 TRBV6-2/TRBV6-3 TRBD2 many TGTGCCAGCGGCCTAGCGGGGGTACAGAAAGAGACCCAGTACTTC CASGLAGVQKETQYF
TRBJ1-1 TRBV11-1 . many TGTGCCAGCAGCTTACGGGAGAACACTAAAGCTTTCTTT CASSLRENTKAFF
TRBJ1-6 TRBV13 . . TGTGCCAGCAGCACCAAGGGTAGACGGAATTCACCCCTCCACTTT CASSTKGRRNSPLHF
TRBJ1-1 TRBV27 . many TGTGCCAGCAGTGGGGGGATTGGGAACACTGAAGCTTTCTTT CASSGGIGNTEAFF
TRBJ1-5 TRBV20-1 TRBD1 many TGCAGTGCTACAGGGGGGATGGATAGCAATCAGCCCCAGCATTTT CSATGGMDSNQPQHF
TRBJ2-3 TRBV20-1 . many TGCAGTGCCCAGCCGCCTGACTCCGCTAGCACAGATACGCAGTATTTT CSAQPPDSASTDTQYF
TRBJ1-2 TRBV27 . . TGTGCCAGCAGCCCGGCGGGTTTTTATGGCTACACCTTC CASSPAGFYGYTF
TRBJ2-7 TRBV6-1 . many TGTGCCAGCAAAGCTGCGGGGGCCACCTACGAGCAGTACTTC CASKAAGATYEQYF
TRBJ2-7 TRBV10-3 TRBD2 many TGTGCCATCAGTACGGCTAGCGGGGAAAACTACGAGCAGTACTTC CAISTASGENYEQYF
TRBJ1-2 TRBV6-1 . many TGTGCCAGCAGTGAAGCGCTAGGGAACGACTATGGCTACACCTTC CASSEALGNDYGYTF
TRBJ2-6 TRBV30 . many TGTGCCTGGAGTGTAACCCCGATAACGGGGGCCAACGTCCTGACTTTC CAWSVTPITGANVLTF
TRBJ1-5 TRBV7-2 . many TGTGCCAGCAGCTTAGAACGTATCAATCAGCCCCAGCATTTT CASSLERINQPQHF
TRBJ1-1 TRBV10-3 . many TGTGCCATCAGTGCGGTAGGGTACACTGAAGCTTTCTTT CAISAVGYTEAFF
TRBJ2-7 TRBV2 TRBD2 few TGTGCCACCCAACACGCCCTTTGGGAGGGGTGCGACGAGCAGTACTTC CATQHALWEGCDEQYF
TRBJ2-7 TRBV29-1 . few TGCAGCGTTCGAGGACAGTCCTACGAGCAGTACTTC CSVRGQSYEQYF